This TCR beta chain derives from a study of spatial heterogeneity in lung cancer. The time point denotes: sample taken at primary tumor resection. The authors sequenced whole RNA from tumor, nontumor lung or frozen PBMC without sorting. This clonotype showed up just a few times. In TCRdb, the 5' RACE reads were re-called with MiXCR into one record per CDR3 protein. The repertoire holds 20,000 to 25,000 distinct CDR3 sequences, with about 3.3% as singletons. The sample consisted of PBMCs, taken at surgery. The TCR originated in a female donor with early-stage non-small cell lung cancer.

This chain's CDR3 is CASSFDRGISNQPQHF. CDR3 sequence (DNA): TGTGCCAGCAGTTTTGACAGGGGGATTAGCAATCAGCCCCAGCATTTT. V usage is TRBV12-3 or TRBV12-4 and J usage is TRBJ1-5; 9 nucleotides agree with TRBD1. The CDR3 totals 16 residues. Trimming at V came to 3 bases and at J to 0 bases, leaving 3 bases not matched to a gene.